These T cell receptor beta chains were read from a single sample in a study of shared clonotypes between healthy human individuals. Clones were read by immunoSEQ multiplex PCR, and TCRdb kept only the in-frame ones, dropping some. The sample lists 1.4 million to 1.5 million clones, about 96% occurring once. Sequencing was carried out using naive CD4+ T cells sorted from blood. All receptors derive from a man aged 30 to 39 in good health. The CDR3 runs from the conserved cysteine through the conserved F or W.

v_gene | len | CDR3aa
TRBV11-1 | 14 | CASSLGGGTDTQYF
TRBV25-1 | 13 | CASSLTGTGELFF
TRBV10-1 | 18 | CASSELGFVEGGDNEQFF
TRBV5-1 | 18 | CASSLGTWSESSGNTIYF
TRBV5-1 | 14 | CASSLRYPPGEQFF
TRBV18 | 13 | CASSPDRNHEAFF
TRBV20-1 | 11 | CSARRTEGYTF
TRBV29-1 | 10 | CSVSGPGGTF
TRBV7-9 | 12 | CAGAQSADTQYF
TRBV19 | 13 | CASRDRVGQPQHF
TRBV7-3 | 14 | CASSLAGVANEQYF
TRBV5-1 | 14 | CASSSRAGGPGEFF
TRBV29-1 | 13 | CSVRDRGRETQYF
TRBV19 | 14 | CASRPGQRNYGYTF
TRBV6-1 | 20 | CASSDLARTSGRALADTQYF
TRBV28 | 14 | CASSLGRVSNEQFF
TRBV7-9 | 15 | CASSLREGSYYEQYF